The 27 T cell receptor beta chains presented below share a single source sample, sequenced in a study of cytomegalovirus exposure and HLA in healthy donors. The PCR had 60 Vbeta and 13 Jbeta primers. Assay: immunoSEQ multiplex PCR; the TCRdb copy retains only in-frame clones and omits some. This sample has about 150,000 clones, with roughly 80% found just once. Specimen: PBMCs. The receptors were gathered from a man aged 25 to 45 in good health and CMV-seropositive.

This clone was detected once. The genes are TRBV11-3 and TRBJ2-1; 12 positions match TRBD1. Germline V gene lookup returns CDR1 SGHNT and CDR2 YENEEA. The CDR3 runs 18 residues. J was trimmed by 8 bases and V by 0 bases; bases with no gene match: 11. In nucleotides, the CDR3 is TGTGCCAGCAGCTTAGAAAGAGGACCGGGACAGGGGGCCTATGAGCAGTTCTTC. Protein: CASSLERGPGQGAYEQFF.

V and J are TRBV5-1 and TRBJ2-7; 7 nucleotides agree with TRBD1. Germline CDR1 SGHRS, CDR2 YFSETQ. The trim removed 4 bases at V and 2 bases at J, leaving 6 bases unmatched. This CDR3 has 14 amino acids. The CDR3 region has the DNA TGCGCCAGCAGCCCGACAGGGCCCCCCTACGAGCAGTACTTC. As protein: CASSPTGPPYEQYF.

This chain joins TRBV2 and TRBJ2-1; TRBD2 matches at 7 bases. Germline-derived CDR1 and CDR2 are SNHLY and FYNNEI. Losses at the gene ends were 6 bases for V and 6 bases for J; bases not matched to a gene: 5. The CDR3 runs 13 residues. CDR3 protein: CASRGRGLNEQFF. The DNA for the CDR3 is TGTGCCAGCAGGGGGAGGGGTCTCAATGAGCAGTTCTTC. The full variable domain, rest sourced from reference TRBV2 and TRBJ2-1, is EPEVTQTPSHQVTQMGQEVILRCVPISNHLYFYWYRQILGQKVEFLVSFYNNEISEKSEIFDDQFSVERPDGSNFTLKIRSTKLEDSAMYFCASRGRGLNEQFFGPGTRLTVL.

V and J are TRBV5-8 and TRBJ2-7, with 8 nucleotides matching TRBD2. The CDR3 consists of 14 residues. V lost 5 bases and J lost 3; bases outside the gene matches: 7. Germline assignment: CDR1 SGHTS and CDR2 YDEGEE. In DNA form, the CDR3 reads TGTGCCAGCAGTCATACTAGCGGCTTCTACGAGCAGTACTTC. The encoded protein is CASSHTSGFYEQYF.

CDR3 in amino acids: CASSKGTGVWEKLFF. CDR3 in DNA: TGTGCCAGCAGCAAAGGGACAGGGGTATGGGAAAAACTGTTTTTT. The chain links TRBV7-2 to TRBJ1-4, with 10 bases that match TRBD1. V lost 5 bases to trimming and J lost 8 bases; unmatched junction nucleotides: 8. The CDR3 has 15 residues. Per germline, CDR1 SGHTA and CDR2 FQGNSA. Using reference TRBV7-2 and TRBJ1-4 for the parts outside the CDR3, the full variable domain is GAGVSQSPSNKVTEKGKDVELRCDPISGHTALYWYRQSLGQGLEFLIYFQGNSAPDKSGLPSDRFSAERTGGSVSTLTIQRTQQEDSAVYLCASSKGTGVWEKLFFGSGTQLSVL.

V usage is TRBV27 and J usage is TRBJ2-1; 9 positions agree with TRBD2. In germline, CDR1 is MNHEY, CDR2 SMNVEV (reference sequence). This CDR3 is 14 amino acids long. With V trimmed by 4 bases and J by 6 bases, 4 bases remained unmatched. In DNA form, the CDR3 reads TGTGCCAGCAGTTCCAAACTAGCGGGCAATGAGCAGTTCTTC. Translated: CASSSKLAGNEQFF.

This clone was seen a handful of times. This rearrangement joins TRBV9 to TRBJ2-4; D is unresolved. Germline V gene data show CDR1 as SGDLS and CDR2 as YYNGEE. V was clipped by 0 bases and J by 0 bases, with 4 bases between them. The CDR3 has 14 residues. The CDR3: CASSVGLAKNIQYF. DNA of the CDR3: TGTGCCAGCAGCGTAGGGCTAGCCAAAAACATTCAGTACTTC.

The chain joins TRBV7-2 to TRBJ1-6; D unresolved. This CDR3 has 13 residues. Trimming took 1 base from V and 7 from J, leaving 5 bases between them. Germline V gene data show CDR1 as SGHTA and CDR2 as FQGNSA. The CDR3 DNA reads TGTGCCAGCAGCTTAGTCGAGAATTCACCCCTCCACTTT. Protein product: CASSLVENSPLHF.

This clone turned up a few times. The V gene is TRBV18, the J gene TRBJ2-7, with a weak D call TRBD1 (6 bases). CDR1 and CDR2 from the germline V gene are KGHSH and LQKENI. This CDR3 has 14 amino acids. V lost 5 bases and J 0 bases, leaving 11 bases between the germline ends. The CDR3 DNA follows: TGTGCCAGCTCAGCGGACAGCGACTCCTACGAGCAGTACTTC. It codes for CASSADSDSYEQYF.

This clone was observed a single time. In nucleotides, the CDR3 is TGTGCCTGGAGTGTACTGACAGGGGCCCAAGAGACCCAGTACTTC. This encodes CAWSVLTGAQETQYF. The chain links TRBV30 to TRBJ2-5; TRBD1 aligns across 8 bases. This CDR3 contains 15 residues. The germline V gene encodes CDR1 GTSNPN and CDR2 SVGIG (reference sequence). V lost 0 bases and J lost 1; bases outside the gene matches: 4.

The rearrangement joins TRBV5-1 to TRBJ2-1; 10 bases match TRBD2. The CDR3 totals 13 residues. The germline CDR1 and CDR2 sequences are SGHRS and YFSETQ. V trimming: 5 bases; J trimming: 5 bases; junction bases outside the gene matches: 1. Here the CDR3 reads CASRSGGDNEQFF. The CDR3 DNA is TGCGCCAGCAGGAGCGGGGGGGACAATGAGCAGTTCTTC.

This clone was counted a single time. V and J are TRBV5-4 and TRBJ2-7, with 15 bases aligning to TRBD2. V gave up 3 bases and J gave up 6 bases; unmatched junction bases: 1. The CDR3 consists of 14 residues. The germline gives CDR1 SGHNT, CDR2 YYREEE (reference sequence). In DNA form, the CDR3 reads TGTGCCAGCAGCTGGGGACTAGCGGGAGGCGAGCAGTACTTC. Translated, it gives CASSWGLAGGEQYF.

This clone has just a few counts. V usage is TRBV10-3 and J usage is TRBJ1-5, with D possibly matching TRBD1 (5 bases). V dropped 0 bases and J dropped 2 bases, with 11 bases sitting between them. CDR1 ENHRY and CDR2 SYGVKD come from the germline V gene. This CDR3 is built from 16 residues. CDR3 sequence reads: CAISESVEGGNQPQHF. CDR3 nucleotides: TGTGCCATCAGTGAGTCGGTGGAAGGGGGCAATCAGCCCCAGCATTTT.

This chain uses TRBV28 with TRBJ1-5; perhaps TRBD1 as D (6 bases). Germline assignment: CDR1 MDHEN and CDR2 SYDVKM. The CDR3 loop spans 16 amino acids. The ends were cut back, 3 bases at V and 0 bases at J, with 12 bases in the middle. The CDR3, as DNA: TGTGCCAGCAGTTTCCGGACAGATTTTAGCAATCAGCCCCAGCATTTT. Its translation is CASSFRTDFSNQPQHF.

This chain uses TRBV28 with TRBJ2-5; weak D call: TRBD1 (5 bases). V lost 5 bases and J lost 2, with 12 bases in between. Germline V gene lookup returns CDR1 MDHEN and CDR2 SYDVKM. The CDR3 is made up of 14 amino acids. CDR3 protein: CASSTGHLQETQYF. As DNA, the CDR3 is TGTGCCAGCAGTACCGGACACCTTCAAGAGACCCAGTACTTC.

V gene TRBV10-3 combines with J gene TRBJ2-1; TRBD2 aligns across 7 bases. This CDR3 comprises 16 residues. Germline V gene sequence: CDR1 ENHRY, CDR2 SYGVKD. The V gene end was trimmed by 8 bases and the J gene end by 0 bases; junction bases not matched to a gene: 10. The CDR3 sequence: CAIGRSGTGSYNEQFF. As DNA, the CDR3 is TGTGCCATCGGGCGAAGCGGGACCGGCTCCTACAATGAGCAGTTCTTC.

V and J are TRBV27 and TRBJ2-7, with D maybe TRBD2 (5 bases). Germline loops: CDR1 MNHEY, CDR2 SMNVEV (reference sequence). This CDR3 is 15 amino acids long. Deletions cut 5 bases from V and 3 bases from J, with 17 bases between. The CDR3 DNA is TGTGCCAGCAGTAGCCTAGGGAGCGGCGGCTACGAGCAGTACTTC. Amino acids: CASSSLGSGGYEQYF.

This clone was counted once. The J gene is TRBJ1-4, the V gene TRBV7-9; a possible D gene is TRBD1 (6 bases). V was shortened by 5 bases and J by 2 bases, with 12 bases between the two germline ends. Germline V gives CDR1 SEHNR, CDR2 FQNEAQ (reference sequence). This CDR3 comprises 15 residues. The CDR3 DNA sequence: TGTGCCAGCAGCCAGGGGAAGGGGACTAATGAAAAACTGTTTTTT. It is translated as CASSQGKGTNEKLFF.

The chain joins TRBV2 to TRBJ1-6; tentative D call: TRBD1 (6 bases). This CDR3 spans 15 amino acids. Trimming stripped 6 bases from V and 7 bases from J, with 16 bases between. CDR1 SNHLY and CDR2 FYNNEI come from the germline V gene. CDR3 amino acids: CASSQYQDRNSPLHF. CDR3 sequence (DNA): TGTGCCAGCAGCCAATACCAAGACAGGAATTCACCCCTCCACTTT.

V usage is TRBV7-9 and J usage is TRBJ2-7; D is perhaps TRBD2 (5 bases). This CDR3 has 14 amino acids. CDR1 and CDR2 (germline): SEHNR, FQNEAQ (reference sequence). Trimming took 3 bases from V and 1 from J, leaving 10 bases between them. The CDR3 sequence: CASSLGDYSYEQYF. CDR3 nucleotides: TGTGCCAGCAGCTTGGGAGACTATTCCTACGAGCAGTACTTC.

The V and J genes are TRBV11-2 and TRBJ1-2; 7 nucleotides match TRBD1. V dropped 5 bases and J dropped 6; count of bases not matched to a gene: 6. This CDR3 region has 13 residues. Germline loops: CDR1 SGHAT, CDR2 FQNNGV. The CDR3 loop reads CASSGSQGNGYTF. CDR3 sequence (DNA): TGTGCCAGCAGCGGATCACAGGGGAATGGCTACACCTTC.

A few counts support this clone. DNA of the CDR3: TGTGCCAGTCTCGAGGGAATCAGGTCGGCTTTCTTT. Its protein is CASLEGIRSAFF. The gene calls are TRBV27 and TRBJ1-1, with unresolved D. This CDR3 contains 12 residues. The V end was cut by 9 bases, the J end by 11 bases, with 19 bases between. Germline CDR1 and CDR2: MNHEY and SMNVEV (reference sequence).

The rearrangement joins TRBV7-9 to TRBJ1-6; 8 bases map to TRBD1. The CDR3 length is 15 residues. The germline V gene encodes CDR1 SEHNR and CDR2 FQNEAQ (reference sequence). J lost 6 bases, V lost 5 bases, and 6 bases had no gene match. The CDR3 region has the DNA TGTGCCAGCAGCGGACAGGGACCCGCTAATTCACCCCTCCACTTT. Its protein is CASSGQGPANSPLHF.

The rearrangement links TRBV5-3 to TRBJ2-1; 11 positions agree with TRBD2. TRBV5-3 is placed among ORFs of uncertain function. The trim removed 0 bases at V and 4 bases at J, leaving 15 bases unmatched. This CDR3 has 20 amino acids. The CDR3, as DNA: TGTGCCAGAAGCTTGGAGCGGCGACTAGCGGGACCTCACCCTTACAATGAGCAGTTCTTC. Translated, it gives CARSLERRLAGPHPYNEQFF.

V is TRBV28 and J is TRBJ1-2, with D maybe TRBD1 (6 bases). Trimming took 2 bases from V and 8 from J, leaving 12 bases between them. The CDR3 contains 13 residues. The V gene's germline CDR1 is MDHEN and CDR2 SYDVKM. This CDR3 reads CASSLKGVRGYTF. As DNA, the CDR3 is TGTGCCAGCAGTTTAAAGGGGGTGAGGGGCTACACCTTC.

This chain connects TRBV5-1 to TRBJ2-5; a possible D gene is TRBD1 (5 bases). Trimming removed 6 bases from V and 2 bases from J, with 11 bases in between. The CDR3 contains 13 residues. Germline V CDR1 and CDR2: SGHRS, YFSETQ. The chain's CDR3 is CASTSQGQETQYF. In DNA form, the CDR3 reads TGCGCCAGCACGAGCCAGGGACAAGAGACCCAGTACTTC.

This clone was counted a few times. The chain recombines TRBV30 with TRBJ1-2; D gene uncertain. The V gene's germline CDR1 is GTSNPN and CDR2 SVGIG (reference sequence). Trimming left V 8 bases short and J 8 bases short, with 15 bases between. This CDR3 spans 11 amino acids. The CDR3 loop reads CALRREGGYTF. As DNA, the CDR3 is TGTGCCCTCCGCCGGGAGGGAGGCTACACCTTC.